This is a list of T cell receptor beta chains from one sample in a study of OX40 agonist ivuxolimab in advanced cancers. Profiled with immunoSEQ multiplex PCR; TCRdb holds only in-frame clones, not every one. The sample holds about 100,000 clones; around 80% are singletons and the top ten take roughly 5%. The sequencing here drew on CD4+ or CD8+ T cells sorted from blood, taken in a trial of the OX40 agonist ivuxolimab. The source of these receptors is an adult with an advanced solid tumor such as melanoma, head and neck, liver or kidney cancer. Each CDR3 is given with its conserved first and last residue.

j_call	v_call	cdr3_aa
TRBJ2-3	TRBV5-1	CASSLTGPWSTDTQYF
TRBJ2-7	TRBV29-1	CSVEAGSGYEQYF
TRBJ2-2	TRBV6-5	CASSLRGAGELFF
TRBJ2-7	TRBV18	CASSPLRDPPSEQYF
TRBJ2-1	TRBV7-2	CASSLEYLYNEQFF
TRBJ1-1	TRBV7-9	CASSLLGGSTEAFF
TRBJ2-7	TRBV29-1	CSVGSSGTGSYEQYF
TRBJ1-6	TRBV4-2	CASSQEGGQGASPLHF
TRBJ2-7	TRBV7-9	CASSPVVPPIEQYF
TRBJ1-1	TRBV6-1	CASSDGGRLYTERGLWF
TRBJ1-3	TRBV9	CASSEGTGHDSGNTIYF
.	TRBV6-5	CASRRDRGYEQYF
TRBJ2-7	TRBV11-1	CASSYSGQGREQYF
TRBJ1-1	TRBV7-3	CASSRQGAGYTEAFF
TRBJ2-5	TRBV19	CASSQQRGGAETQYF
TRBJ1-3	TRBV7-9	CASSLIQGFSGNTIYF
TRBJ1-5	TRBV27	CASSPLNQPQHF
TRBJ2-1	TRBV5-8	CASSLNGLAELYNEQFF
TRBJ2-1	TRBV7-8	CASSLFSGHSSYNEQFF
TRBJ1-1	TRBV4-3	CASSQDGPGMNTEAFF
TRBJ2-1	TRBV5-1	CASSLGAAPYNEQFF
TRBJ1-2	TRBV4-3	CASSQEPLGGEITF
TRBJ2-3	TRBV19	CASSMTSGRPSTDTQYF